Shown below are 28 T cell receptor beta chains from a single sample sequenced in a study of blood T cell repertoires in COVID-19. The protocol was immunoSEQ multiplex PCR, while the TCRdb copy is restricted to in-frame clones and leaves out a portion. The sample yields approximately 52,000 clones, 65% to 90% seen once. The specimen sequenced was peripheral blood. All receptors derive from a man aged 55 to 70 with acute or convalescent COVID-19.

The gene calls are TRBV7-9 and TRBJ2-1, with 7 bases matching TRBD2. The trim removed 5 bases at V and 7 bases at J, leaving 11 bases unmatched. This CDR3 has 15 amino acids. Germline loops: CDR1 SEHNR, CDR2 FQNEAQ (reference sequence). In nucleotides, the CDR3 is TGTGCCAGCAGCCCAAACACCGGGACTATAAATGAGCAGTTCTTC. Translated, it gives CASSPNTGTINEQFF.

This clone was observed a few times. This chain uses TRBV4-2 with TRBJ1-1; possibly TRBD1 for D (5 bases). This CDR3 region has 17 residues. The V gene lost 0 bases and the J gene lost 5 bases, with 19 bases spanning the gap. Germline assignment: CDR1 LGHNA and CDR2 YNFKEQ. The CDR3 DNA reads as TGTGCCAGCAGCCAAGAGGCAGGGATCTCCACCCAAACTGAAGCTTTCTTT. Amino acid sequence: CASSQEAGISTQTEAFF.

The V gene is TRBV27, the J gene TRBJ2-7, with 8 bases fitting TRBD1. Germline CDR1 reads MNHEY; CDR2 reads SMNVEV (reference sequence). Losses at the gene ends were 4 bases for V and 0 bases for J; bases not matched to a gene: 5. The CDR3 spans 15 residues. The CDR3: CASSSGGLPSYEQYF. In DNA form, the CDR3 reads TGTGCCAGCAGTTCAGGGGGCCTTCCCTCCTACGAGCAGTACTTC.

This rearrangement joins TRBV4-1 to TRBJ2-7; 9 bases fit TRBD1. Looked up from germline, CDR1 is MGHRA and CDR2 is YSYEKL. V shed 6 bases, J shed 2 bases, and the junction held 8 bases outside the gene matches. The CDR3 covers 15 residues. CDR3 residues: CASSQTGTGTYEQYF. The CDR3 DNA reads as TGCGCCAGCAGTCAAACCGGGACAGGGACCTACGAGCAGTACTTC.

The gene calls are TRBV29-1 and TRBJ2-2; tentatively, D is TRBD1 (5 bases). Germline V gene data show CDR1 as SQVTM and CDR2 as ANQGSEA. Trimming took off 6 bases at V and 6 bases at J, with 17 bases between the two ends. The CDR3 runs 14 residues. The CDR3 here is CSVQTGYSAGELFF. CDR3 DNA sequence: TGCAGCGTGCAAACAGGATATTCCGCCGGGGAGCTGTTTTTT.

This chain connects TRBV29-1 to TRBJ1-3; no reliable D call. The CDR3 is made up of 14 amino acids. Trimming took 1 base from V and 4 from J, leaving 11 bases between them. The germline gives CDR1 SQVTM, CDR2 ANQGSEA. The CDR3 nucleotides are TGCAGCGTTGAAGTAGGAGGGTCCGGAAACACCATATATTTT. Its protein product is CSVEVGGSGNTIYF.

CDR3 sequence: CASSFSGGSGNTIYF. CDR3 nucleotide sequence: TGTGCCAGCAGCTTCTCGGGGGGCTCTGGAAACACCATATATTTT. This sequence joins TRBV5-6 and TRBJ1-3; D may be TRBD1 (5 bases). Germline-derived CDR1 and CDR2 are SGHDT and YYEEEE. V lost 2 bases, J lost 0 bases, and 9 bases lay in between. This CDR3 comprises 15 residues.

The chain links TRBV5-6 to TRBJ2-1, with 9 bases aligning to TRBD2. Per germline, CDR1 SGHDT and CDR2 YYEEEE. The CDR3 consists of 14 residues. V shed 3 bases and J 6 bases; nucleotides not matched to a gene: 4. In DNA, the CDR3 is TGTGCCAGCAGCTCCCGCGGGGGGGCCAATGAGCAGTTCTTC. This codes for CASSSRGGANEQFF.

The V call is TRBV5-1, the J call TRBJ2-2; 7 bases agree with TRBD2. J gave up 2 bases and V 0 bases, and 4 bases lay outside the gene matches. The CDR3 totals 16 residues. Germline V gene sequence: CDR1 SGHRS, CDR2 YFSETQ. The chain's CDR3 is CASSLDRAGNTGELFF. The CDR3 region has the DNA TGCGCCAGCAGCTTGGACCGAGCGGGAAACACCGGGGAGCTGTTTTTT.

V usage is TRBV7-8 and J usage is TRBJ2-6; TRBD1 might be the D (6 bases). Trimming stripped 5 bases from V and 0 bases from J, with 20 bases between. Germline V lookup: CDR1 SGHVS, CDR2 FQNEAQ. This CDR3 is built from 19 residues. CDR3 residues: CASSPSRTRGSSGANVLTF. The CDR3 DNA reads as TGTGCCAGCAGCCCATCGCGTACCAGGGGAAGCTCTGGGGCCAACGTCCTGACTTTC.

The count of this clone is one. V is TRBV28 and J is TRBJ1-2; 9 bases are a match to TRBD1. Germline V lookup: CDR1 MDHEN, CDR2 SYDVKM. The V and J ends lost 5 bases and 4 bases, in that order; junction bases with no gene match: 11. The CDR3 has 16 amino acids. The CDR3 here is CASSTNPGQGTYGYTF. In DNA form, the CDR3 reads TGTGCCAGCAGTACCAATCCGGGACAGGGCACCTATGGCTACACCTTC.

The V gene is TRBV2, the J gene TRBJ2-5, with D maybe TRBD1 (5 bases). V was trimmed by 7 bases and J by 5 bases, leaving 14 bases between them. Germline assignment: CDR1 SNHLY and CDR2 FYNNEI. This CDR3 has 13 residues. The DNA for the CDR3 is TGTGCCAGCACCCTGACAGTCCCGGAGACCCAGTACTTC. Translated, it gives CASTLTVPETQYF.

The chain joins TRBV7-9 to TRBJ1-4, with D possibly matching TRBD1 (6 bases). V was shortened by 7 bases and J by 8 bases, with 20 bases between the two germline ends. The CDR3 contains 15 residues. The germline gives CDR1 SEHNR, CDR2 FQNEAQ (reference sequence). CDR3 sequence reads: CASTPMTGSSEKLFF. In DNA, the CDR3 is TGTGCCAGCACCCCTATGACAGGTAGTAGCGAAAAACTGTTTTTT.

The V and J genes are TRBV19 and TRBJ1-5; D gene unclear. Germline loops: CDR1 LNHDA, CDR2 SQIVND (reference sequence). The CDR3 length is 12 residues. V lost 10 bases and J 6 bases, leaving 13 bases between the germline ends. The CDR3, as DNA: TGTGCCACCGGTCGGGATTTTCAGCCCCAGCATTTT. Encoded protein: CATGRDFQPQHF.

The chain links TRBV18 to TRBJ2-5, with D unclear. V lost 2 bases and J 1 base, leaving 8 bases between the germline ends. Germline CDR1 and CDR2: KGHSH and LQKENI. The CDR3 length is 14 residues. The CDR3 region is CASSPSEIQETQYF. The CDR3 region has the DNA TGTGCCAGCTCACCATCGGAGATCCAAGAGACCCAGTACTTC.

The chain recombines TRBV5-8 with TRBJ1-5; D ambiguous. The CDR3 consists of 13 residues. Germline-derived CDR1 and CDR2 are SGHTS and YDEGEE. V was clipped by 1 base and J by 6 bases, with 8 bases between them. The CDR3 DNA reads as TGTGCCAGCAGCTTGTCAAGGAGTCAGCCCCAGCATTTT. Protein product: CASSLSRSQPQHF.

This clone was observed a few times. The chain is built from TRBV24-1 and TRBJ2-5; TRBD1 agrees at 8 bases. V lost 4 bases to trimming and J lost 10 bases; unmatched junction nucleotides: 7. Germline V CDR1 and CDR2: KGHDR, SFDVKD. This CDR3 has 13 amino acids. The CDR3 bases are TGTGCCACCAGTGAACTAACTACAGGGGGCCAGTACTTC. Translation gives CATSELTTGGQYF.

The CDR3 nucleotides are TGTGCCAGTAGCTCAGGACAGACATATAGCAATCAGCCCCAGCATTTT. It specifies CASSSGQTYSNQPQHF. V usage is TRBV19 and J usage is TRBJ1-5, with D perhaps matching TRBD1 (6 bases). Germline V gives CDR1 LNHDA, CDR2 SQIVND (reference sequence). Trimming took 6 bases from V and 0 from J, leaving 15 bases between them. This CDR3 spans 16 amino acids.

The chain employs TRBV10-3 and TRBJ2-7; D is unresolved. This CDR3 has 17 amino acids. Trimming removed 10 bases at V and 0 bases at J, with 25 bases between. Looked up from germline, CDR1 is ENHRY and CDR2 is SYGVKD. The DNA for the CDR3 is TGTGCCACATCGTGGAGTCTAGAACGATCGAGCTCCTACGAGCAGTACTTC. Translating gives CATSWSLERSSSYEQYF.

This rearrangement joins TRBV27 to TRBJ2-7; 8 nucleotides agree with TRBD1. Losses at the gene ends were 5 bases for V and 0 bases for J; bases not matched to a gene: 9. Per the germline V gene, CDR1 is MNHEY and CDR2 is SMNVEV (reference sequence). The CDR3 spans 16 residues. In DNA, the CDR3 is TGTGCCAGCAGTGCAACAGGGGGTATGAGCTCCTACGAGCAGTACTTC. Translating it yields CASSATGGMSSYEQYF.

V is TRBV6-4 and J is TRBJ2-1; 7 nucleotides line up with TRBD2. The CDR3 has 15 residues. Germline values: CDR1 MRHNA, CDR2 SNTAGT. Germline trimming cut 0 bases from V and 8 bases from J; bases unmatched to any gene: 7. The CDR3, as DNA: TGTGCCAGCAGTGACTCGAAATCTGGGGGGGATGAGCAGTTCTTC. Its translation is CASSDSKSGGDEQFF.

This chain links TRBV9 with TRBJ2-7; tentatively, D is TRBD2 (6 bases). Trimming shortened V by 0 bases and J by 3 bases, and 16 bases separated the two germline ends. CDR1 is SGDLS, CDR2 YYNGEE, per germline. The CDR3 runs 16 residues. CDR3 sequence reads: CASSVGWQGLSYEQYF. The CDR3 DNA sequence: TGTGCCAGCAGCGTAGGATGGCAGGGACTCAGCTACGAGCAGTACTTC.

The J gene is TRBJ2-7, the V gene TRBV24-1; 7 nucleotides agree with TRBD1. Trimming removed 3 bases from V and 3 bases from J; junction bases left unmatched: 10. Germline V lookup: CDR1 KGHDR, CDR2 SFDVKD. The CDR3 extends over 16 amino acids. CDR3: CATSDPPGQRLYEQYF. Here the CDR3 DNA reads TGTGCCACCAGTGATCCCCCGGGACAGAGGCTCTACGAGCAGTACTTC.

The CDR3 spells CASSPTGPNEKLFF. Here the CDR3 DNA reads TGTGCCAGCAGCCCGACAGGACCTAATGAAAAACTGTTTTTT. V and J are TRBV9 and TRBJ1-4, with a tentative D call TRBD1 (6 bases). This CDR3 comprises 14 residues. Trimming cost V 4 bases and J 3 bases, with 10 bases left between them. Germline lookup yields CDR1 SGDLS and CDR2 YYNGEE.

This sequence joins TRBV11-2 and TRBJ1-6, with 7 bases aligning to TRBD1. J gave up 7 bases and V 5 bases, and 5 bases lay outside the gene matches. Germline V gene sequence: CDR1 SGHAT, CDR2 FQNNGV. The CDR3 runs to 14 residues. For the CDR3, the DNA is TGTGCCAGCAGCCGCGGGACAGCCAATTCACCCCTCCACTTT. This encodes CASSRGTANSPLHF.

The chain uses TRBV4-2 and TRBJ2-5; D unclear. Trimming took 1 base from V and 5 from J, leaving 8 bases between them. Germline assignment: CDR1 LGHNA and CDR2 YNFKEQ. This CDR3 has 13 amino acids. CDR3 in DNA: TGTGCCAGCAGCCAAGGAGCACGGGAGACCCAGTACTTC. Its protein product is CASSQGARETQYF.

The chain carries TRBV11-2 and TRBJ1-2, with D perhaps TRBD1 (5 bases). The CDR3 contains 14 residues. Germline V gives CDR1 SGHAT, CDR2 FQNNGV. V was cut by 5 bases and J by 6 bases, with 16 bases left in between. The CDR3 sequence: CASSLAGQRHGYTF. The CDR3 bases are TGTGCCAGCAGCCTCGCGGGGCAGAGACATGGCTACACCTTC.

This chain uses TRBV6-5 with TRBJ1-4; D uncertain. Germline CDR1 is MNHEY and CDR2 is SVGAGI. V lost 7 bases to trimming and J lost 6 bases, with 18 bases between them. The CDR3 has 15 residues. The CDR3 DNA is TGTGCCAGCACCTCGTCAGCGGGGAGCGATGAAAAACTGTTTTTT. Translation: CASTSSAGSDEKLFF.